This T cell receptor (beta chain) originates from a study of T cell repertoires in cytomegalovirus infection. Study-level background: It was the public TCR beta signatures that indicated both CMV infection and matching HLA type.

TCRdb itself ran the reads through MiXCR, one entry per CDR3 protein. The sample lists fewer than 850,000 distinct CDR3 sequences, about 28% occurring once. On this clonotype: Antigen specificity is unknown.

Findings of the study overall: Identification of carriers of CMV plus the relevant HLA was achieved through cumulative public TCR beta family frequency.

This receptor was taken from a human donor in good health (CMV status not recorded). Some clones in this sample may be carry-over from other donors' samples. Material: cultured CD8+ T cells from PBMCs, obtained from culture after CMV antigen stimulation.

The CDR3 protein is CASSEITMRRNTEAFF. Here the CDR3 DNA reads TGTGCCAGCAGTGAGATAACAATGAGACGGAACACTGAAGCTTTCTTT. The rearrangement links TRBV6-2 or TRBV6-3 to TRBJ1-1; D call uncertain. CDR3 length: 16 residues. The ends were cut back, 5 bases at V and 1 base at J, with 17 bases in the middle. CDR1 and CDR2 from the germline V gene are MNHEY and SVGEGT.